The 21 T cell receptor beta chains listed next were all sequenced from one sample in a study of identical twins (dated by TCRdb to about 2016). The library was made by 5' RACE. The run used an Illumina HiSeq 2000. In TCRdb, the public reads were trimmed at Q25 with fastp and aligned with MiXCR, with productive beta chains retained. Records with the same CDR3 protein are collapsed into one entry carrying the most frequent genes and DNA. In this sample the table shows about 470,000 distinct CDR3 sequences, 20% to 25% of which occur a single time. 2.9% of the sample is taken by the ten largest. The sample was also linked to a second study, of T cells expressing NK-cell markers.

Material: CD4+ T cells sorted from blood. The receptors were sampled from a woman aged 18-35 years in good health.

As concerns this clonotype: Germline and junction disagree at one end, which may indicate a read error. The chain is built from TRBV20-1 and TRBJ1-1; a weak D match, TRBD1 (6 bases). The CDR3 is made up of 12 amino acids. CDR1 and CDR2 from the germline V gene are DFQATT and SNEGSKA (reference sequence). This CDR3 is CSASQGFTKAFF. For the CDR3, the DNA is TGCAGTGCTAGTCAGGGGTTCACTAAAGCTTTCTTT.

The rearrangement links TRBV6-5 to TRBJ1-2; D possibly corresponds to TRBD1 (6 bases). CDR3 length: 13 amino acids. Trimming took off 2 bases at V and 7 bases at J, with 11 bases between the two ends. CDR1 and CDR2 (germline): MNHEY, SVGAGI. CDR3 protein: CASSYIGGLGYTF. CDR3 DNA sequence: TGTGCCAGCAGTTACATCGGGGGGCTTGGCTACACCTTC.

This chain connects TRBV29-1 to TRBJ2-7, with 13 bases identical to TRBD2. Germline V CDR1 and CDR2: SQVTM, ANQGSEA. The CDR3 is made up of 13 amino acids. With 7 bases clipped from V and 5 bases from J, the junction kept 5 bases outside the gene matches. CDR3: CSATSGGVDEQYF. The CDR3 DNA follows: TGCAGCGCAACTAGCGGGGGGGTAGACGAGCAGTACTTC.

The CDR3 here is CASSQRGLVTDTQYF. In DNA, the CDR3 is TGCGCCAGCAGCCAAAGGGGCCTTGTCACAGATACGCAGTATTTT. The rearrangement links TRBV4-1 to TRBJ2-3; possible D gene TRBD1, 5 bases. Looked up from germline, CDR1 is MGHRA and CDR2 is YSYEKL. This CDR3 has 15 amino acids. The V and J ends lost 2 bases and 2 bases respectively, with 11 bases between them.

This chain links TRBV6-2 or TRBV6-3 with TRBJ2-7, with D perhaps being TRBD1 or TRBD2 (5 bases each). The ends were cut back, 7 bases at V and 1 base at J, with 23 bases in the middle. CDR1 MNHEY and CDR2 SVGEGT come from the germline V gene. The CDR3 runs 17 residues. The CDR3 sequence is CASKGTGTKRYSYEQYF. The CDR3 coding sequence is TGTGCCAGCAAGGGTACGGGGACGAAGAGATATTCCTACGAGCAGTACTTC.

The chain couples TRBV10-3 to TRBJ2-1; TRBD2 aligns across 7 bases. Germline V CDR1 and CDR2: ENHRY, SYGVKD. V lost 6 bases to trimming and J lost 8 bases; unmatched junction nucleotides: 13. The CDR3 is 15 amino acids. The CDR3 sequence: CAIRIGLERDDEQFF. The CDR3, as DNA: TGTGCCATCAGGATTGGACTAGAACGTGACGATGAGCAGTTCTTC.

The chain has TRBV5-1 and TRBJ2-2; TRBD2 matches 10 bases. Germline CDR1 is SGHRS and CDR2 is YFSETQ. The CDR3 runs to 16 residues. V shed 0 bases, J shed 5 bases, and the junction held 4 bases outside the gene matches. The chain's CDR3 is CASSLAVSGGTGELFF. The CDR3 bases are TGCGCCAGCAGCTTGGCTGTTAGCGGGGGGACCGGGGAGCTGTTTTTT.

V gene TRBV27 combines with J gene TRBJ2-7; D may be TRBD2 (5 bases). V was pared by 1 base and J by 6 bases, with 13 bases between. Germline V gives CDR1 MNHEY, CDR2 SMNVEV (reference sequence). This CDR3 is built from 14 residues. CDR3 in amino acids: CASSLYIGGGEQYF. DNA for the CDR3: TGTGCCAGCAGTTTATACATTGGAGGTGGCGAGCAGTACTTC.

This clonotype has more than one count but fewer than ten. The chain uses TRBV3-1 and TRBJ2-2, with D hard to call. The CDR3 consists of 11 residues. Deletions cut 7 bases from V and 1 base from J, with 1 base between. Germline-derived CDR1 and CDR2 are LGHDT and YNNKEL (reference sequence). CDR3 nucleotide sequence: TGTGCCAGCAAGAACACCGGGGAGCTGTTTTTT. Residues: CASKNTGELFF.

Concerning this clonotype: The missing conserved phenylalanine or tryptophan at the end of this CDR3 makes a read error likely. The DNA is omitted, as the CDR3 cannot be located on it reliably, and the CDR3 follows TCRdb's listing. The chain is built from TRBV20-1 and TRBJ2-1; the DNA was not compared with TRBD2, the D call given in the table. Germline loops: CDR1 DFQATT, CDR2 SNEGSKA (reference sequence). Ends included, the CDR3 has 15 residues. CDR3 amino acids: CSAILAGKPDNEQLP.

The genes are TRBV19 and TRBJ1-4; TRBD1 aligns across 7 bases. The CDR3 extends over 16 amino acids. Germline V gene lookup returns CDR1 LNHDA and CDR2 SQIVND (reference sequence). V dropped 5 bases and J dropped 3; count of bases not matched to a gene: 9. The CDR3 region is CASSVRPGQPNEKLFF. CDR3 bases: TGTGCCAGTAGTGTACGACCGGGACAGCCTAATGAAAAACTGTTTTTT. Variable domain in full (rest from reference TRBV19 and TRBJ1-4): DGGITQSPKYLFRKEGQNVTLSCEQNLNHDAMYWYRQDPGQGLRLIYYSQIVNDFQKGDIAEGYSVSREKKESFPLTVTSAQKNPTAFYLCASSVRPGQPNEKLFFGSGTQLSVL.

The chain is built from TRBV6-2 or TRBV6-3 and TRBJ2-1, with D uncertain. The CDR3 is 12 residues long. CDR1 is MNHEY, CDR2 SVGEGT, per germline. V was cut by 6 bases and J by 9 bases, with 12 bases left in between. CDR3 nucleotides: TGTGCCAGCAGCCCCCATAGTATTGAGCAGTTCTTC. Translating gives CASSPHSIEQFF.

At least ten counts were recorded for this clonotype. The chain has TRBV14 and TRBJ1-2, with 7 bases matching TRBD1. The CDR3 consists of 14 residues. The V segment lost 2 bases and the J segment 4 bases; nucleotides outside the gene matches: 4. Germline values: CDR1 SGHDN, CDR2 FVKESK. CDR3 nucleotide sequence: TGTGCCAGCAGCCAAACGGACAGGATCTATGGCTACACCTTC. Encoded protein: CASSQTDRIYGYTF.

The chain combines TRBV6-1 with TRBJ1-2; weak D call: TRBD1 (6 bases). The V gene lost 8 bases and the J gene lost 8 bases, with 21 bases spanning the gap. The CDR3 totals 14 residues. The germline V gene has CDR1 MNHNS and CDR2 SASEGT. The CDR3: CASRRGANVPGYTF. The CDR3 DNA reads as TGTGCCAGCCGCAGGGGCGCTAACGTTCCGGGCTACACCTTC.

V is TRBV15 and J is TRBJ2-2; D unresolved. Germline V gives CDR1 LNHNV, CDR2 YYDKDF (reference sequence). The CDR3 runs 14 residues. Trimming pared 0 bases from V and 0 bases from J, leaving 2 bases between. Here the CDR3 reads CATSRDSNTGELFF. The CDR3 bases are TGTGCCACCAGCAGAGACTCGAACACCGGGGAGCTGTTTTTT.

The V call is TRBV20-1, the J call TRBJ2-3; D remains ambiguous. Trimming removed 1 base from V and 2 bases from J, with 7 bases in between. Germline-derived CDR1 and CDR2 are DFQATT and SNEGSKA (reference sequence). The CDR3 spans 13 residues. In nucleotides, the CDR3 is TGCAGTGCTAGAGGCAGACTCACAGATACGCAGTATTTT. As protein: CSARGRLTDTQYF.

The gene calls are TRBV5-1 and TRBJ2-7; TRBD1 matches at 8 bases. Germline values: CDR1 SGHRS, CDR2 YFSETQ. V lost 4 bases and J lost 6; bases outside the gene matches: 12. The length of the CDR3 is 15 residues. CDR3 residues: CASSPTGGIMSEQYF. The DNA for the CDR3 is TGCGCCAGCAGCCCCACAGGGGGGATTATGAGCGAGCAGTACTTC.

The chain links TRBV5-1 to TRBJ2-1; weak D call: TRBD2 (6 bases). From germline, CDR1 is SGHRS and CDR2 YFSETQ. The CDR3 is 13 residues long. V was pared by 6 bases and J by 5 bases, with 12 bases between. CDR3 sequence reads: CASKVSGDNEQFF. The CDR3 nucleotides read TGCGCCAGCAAAGTTAGCGGAGACAATGAGCAGTTCTTC.

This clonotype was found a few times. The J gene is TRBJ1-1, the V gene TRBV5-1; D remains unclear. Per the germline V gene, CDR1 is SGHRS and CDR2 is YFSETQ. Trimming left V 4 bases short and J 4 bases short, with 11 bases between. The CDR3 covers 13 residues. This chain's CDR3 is CASSPSFRTEAFF. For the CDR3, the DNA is TGCGCCAGCAGCCCCAGTTTTCGCACTGAAGCTTTCTTT.

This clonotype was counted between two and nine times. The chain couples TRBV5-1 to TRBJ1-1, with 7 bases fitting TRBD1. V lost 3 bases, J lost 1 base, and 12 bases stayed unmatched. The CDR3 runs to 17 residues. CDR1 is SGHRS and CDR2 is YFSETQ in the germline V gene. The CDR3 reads CASSYTGTEAANTEAFF. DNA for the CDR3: TGCGCCAGCAGCTACACCGGGACAGAGGCGGCGAACACTGAAGCTTTCTTT.

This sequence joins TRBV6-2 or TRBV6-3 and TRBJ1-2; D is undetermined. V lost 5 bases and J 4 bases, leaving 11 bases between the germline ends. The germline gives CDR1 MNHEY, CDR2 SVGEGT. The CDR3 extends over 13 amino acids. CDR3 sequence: CASSPRTAYGYTF. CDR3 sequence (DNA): TGTGCCAGCAGTCCTAGGACGGCCTATGGCTACACCTTC.